The clone carrying this T cell receptor beta chain occurred a few times. The assay was immunoSEQ multiplex PCR, and TCRdb's table has in-frame clones only and misses some. The sample has 150,000 to 200,000 clones, over 70% seen once. This record belongs to a study of blood T cell repertoires in COVID-19. The length of the CDR3 is 15 residues. The V end was cut by 3 bases, the J end by 0 bases, with 12 bases between. Germline V lookup: CDR1 DFQATT, CDR2 SNEGSKA (reference sequence). What was sequenced was PBMCs or T cells enriched from blood (not recorded which). The TCR originated in a man aged 70 or older who had been exposed to COVID-19. The V call is TRBV20-1, the J call TRBJ1-3, with D uncertain. CDR3 DNA: TGCAGTGCTAGTAATCCAACTCGCTCTGGAAACACCATATATTTT. Translating gives CSASNPTRSGNTIYF.